This T cell receptor beta chain derives from a study of T cells in localized non-small cell lung cancer (dated by TCRdb to about 2020). Turning to the overall study: T cell repertoires of 200 to 250 early-stage NSCLC patients were analyzed, with tumors being compared against uninvolved tumor-adjacent lungs. Of the NSCLC patients, fewer than 150 were male and some 97 were female, and the mean age was approximately 66 years. The cohort consisted of 200 to 300 treatment-naive NSCLC patients whose localized lung tumors had been resected. Broad study findings and their caveats: Uninvolved tumor-adjacent lung showed the highest T cell clonality, higher than tumor, which suggests more focused antigenic responses in the adjacent lung. A median of about 53 of the top 100 tumor clones were detected in paired uninvolved adjacent lung, and some 28 of these tumor clones were also found among the top 100 clones of the paired uninvolved adjacent lung. Multi-region tumor sequencing was not performed, so intratumor heterogeneity could not be excluded. Because of the exploratory design, TCR variables were selected using unadjusted p-values without false-discovery rate correction. Higher blood T cell density associated with longer overall survival, while higher adjacent-lung clonality associated with shorter survival.

Regarding this clone: Its target antigen remains unknown. Base qualities are not provided; no much larger clone lies one nucleotide away.

The immunoSEQ Assay was used to sequence TCR beta CDR3 regions from DNA. In the original analysis: T cell density was computed as TCR beta template counts normalized to usable DNA estimated by amplifying housekeeping genes. Using the preseqR package, richness was estimated by extrapolating to 120,000 templates for tissue samples and 400,000 templates for PBMC samples. Clonality was calculated as one minus Pielou's evenness. Differential abundance testing on productive amino-acid clonotypes, with a minimum total count of 5 and an alpha of 0.1, was used to identify tissue-enriched TCRs. The Jaccard Index and the Morisita Overlap Index were used to measure how much the repertoires overlapped between compartments. GLIPH clustered TCR beta CDR3s with public tetramer-defined viral CDR3s; viral motifs required at least three viral sequences plus V-gene enrichment. Sourced from immuneACCESS, this table was stored by TCRdb with only in-frame sequences that have V and J called. A share of the clones is absent; for the studies checked, an unresolved V gene accounts for under half, and the remainder has no known explanation. V and J calls and clone size are as listed in that table; D and trimming were resolved from the DNA. The sample yields about 59,000 clones; roughly 92% were counted once. 15% to 20% of the sample is taken by the ten largest.

At diagnosis, tumor, uninvolved tumor-adjacent lung and peripheral blood were collected and then preserved as a mix of FFPE and fresh-frozen material. For TCR repertoire profiling, blood samples were analyzed in the form of peripheral blood mononuclear cells. Sequences SGHRS (CDR1) and YFSETQ (CDR2) are obtained from the germline V gene. The cysteine opens and the phenylalanine closes a CDR3 of 18 amino acids. Just CDR3 DNA is preserved here, 54 bases in frame from base 1. V trim: 0 bases; J trim: 0 bases; unmatched bases: 5. The material was peripheral blood, obtained before any cancer treatment. The sequence links TRBV5-1 to TRBJ2-2; 10 bases in between match TRBD2. The sequence derives from a man between 40 and 70 years old with stage I lung adenocarcinoma. In nucleotides, the sequence is TGCGCCAGCAGCTTGGGAGGGACTAGCGCAACGAACACCGGGGAGCTGTTTTTT. This yields the protein CASSLGGTSATNTGELFF.